The source of this TCR beta chain is a study of blood T cell repertoires in COVID-19. Produced via immunoSEQ multiplex PCR; TCRdb's table is partial and in-frame only. Seen here are hundreds of thousands of clones, 85% to 90% observed once, and the top ten hold 7.3%. J gave up 3 bases and V 5 bases, and 3 bases lay outside the gene matches. Germline-derived CDR1 and CDR2 are LNHDA and SQIVND (reference sequence). There are 13 residues in the CDR3. This sequence was found in a woman in her 70s with COVID-19, enrolled during active disease. Sample: peripheral blood. The chain recombines TRBV19 with TRBJ1-1, with 7 bases identical to TRBD1. The CDR3 sequence: CASSPDRDTEAFF. In nucleotides, the CDR3 is TGTGCCAGTAGTCCAGACAGGGACACTGAAGCTTTCTTT.